This T cell receptor (beta chain) was found in a study of cytomegalovirus exposure and HLA in healthy donors. General study findings and limits: Among TCR beta chains of equal frequency, HLA-associated ones were more clonally expanded in a later analysis.

As for this clone: Its matching antigen is unknown.

The study ran its PCR with 60 Vbeta and 13 Jbeta primers. Clones were read by immunoSEQ multiplex PCR, and TCRdb kept only the in-frame ones, dropping some. The table lists over 65,000 clones, 70% to 80% of them singletons. Samples came from healthy bone marrow donors. Sampled while nominally healthy, donors likely had unrecorded immune exposures. V dropped 4 bases and J dropped 2 bases, with 8 bases sitting between them. Germline V gene lookup returns CDR1 SGHTA and CDR2 FQGTGA. The CDR3 is made up of 13 amino acids. This clonotype was obtained from a woman between 40 and 50 years old in good health and CMV-seropositive. Source material: PBMCs. The chain couples TRBV7-3 to TRBJ1-1; unclear D gene. CDR3 in amino acids: CASSSGSNTEAFF. As DNA, the CDR3 is TGTGCCAGCAGCTCGGGTTCAAACACTGAAGCTTTCTTT.